This T cell receptor beta chain stems from a study of metastatic and nonmetastatic thyroid tumors. The overall study: Malignant and benign thyroid patients had repertoires compared in peripheral blood and tumor or nodule tissue.

Study conclusions and caveats: Reportedly, malignant thyroid tumors had significantly higher TCR beta diversity than benign nodules, in blood and tumor.

Patients underwent thyroid surgery, and none had received any treatment before it. Per the authors' pipeline: A classifier for distant metastasis in papillary thyroid cancer was constructed using CDR3 differences observed across clinicopathological groups. TCRdb reassembled clones from the PCR reads with MiXCR. These V and J calls originate from TCRdb's pipeline instead of the authors' own analysis. The data contain tens of thousands of clones, around a fifth of them seen just once; the ten biggest clones take up over 9%. This clone was counted between two and nine times. The antigen is unknown. Sequenced material: tumor tissue. The sequence came from a female donor with papillary thyroid cancer or a benign thyroid nodule (not recorded which). Some clones in this sample may be carry-over from other donors' samples.

CDR3: CASRSGVGEQYF. DNA for the CDR3: TGTGCCAGCAGAAGTGGGGTGGGCGAGCAGTACTTC. The V gene is TRBV27, the J gene TRBJ2-7; unclear D gene. Germline CDR1 and CDR2: MNHEY and SMNVEV (reference sequence). V lost 6 bases to trimming and J lost 6 bases, with 12 bases between them. The CDR3 totals 12 residues.